Listed below are T cell receptor beta chains from one sample, sequenced in a study of post-analysis software for immune sequencing data. TCRdb re-analysed the PCR reads in MiXCR, keeping a single row per CDR3 protein. The repertoire has 650,000 to 850,000 distinct CDR3 sequences, under 60% of them found once; the top ten carry roughly 5%. The specimen was blood. The receptor source for this set is a girl aged 5-17 years with multiple sclerosis. The CDR3 runs from the conserved cysteine through the conserved F or W. A D gene is named only where the DNA matches it firmly. Size values are once, few and many counts, or a class for expanded clones, and some rows have none.

abundance: -; j_gene: TRBJ2-1; v_gene: TRBV5-6; d_gene: -; CDR3nt: TGTGCCAGCAGCTTGGGCCAAACGAGAAACAATGAGCAGTTCTTC; CDR3aa: CASSLGQTRNNEQFF
abundance: -; j_gene: TRBJ2-3; v_gene: TRBV9; d_gene: -; CDR3nt: TGTGCCAGCAGCGTAGAAGCAGACCTCACAGATACGCAGTATTTT; CDR3aa: CASSVEADLTDTQYF
abundance: -; j_gene: TRBJ2-1; v_gene: TRBV29-1; d_gene: -; CDR3nt: TGCAGCGTTGGATCCGTCAATGAGCAGTTCTTC; CDR3aa: CSVGSVNEQFF
abundance: -; j_gene: TRBJ1-2; v_gene: TRBV20-1; d_gene: -; CDR3nt: TGCAGTGCTAGGTGGTCCTCCCTCCCGGATGGCTACACTTTC; CDR3aa: CSARWSSLPDGYTF
abundance: -; j_gene: TRBJ2-1; v_gene: TRBV7-2; d_gene: -; CDR3nt: TGTGCCAGCAGCTTAAGGTCGCGGGAATACAATGAGCAGTTCTTC; CDR3aa: CASSLRSREYNEQFF
abundance: -; j_gene: TRBJ1-1; v_gene: TRBV19; d_gene: -; CDR3nt: TGTGCCAGTATGTGGAGGAACACTGAAGCTTTCTTT; CDR3aa: CASMWRNTEAFF
abundance: -; j_gene: TRBJ2-1; v_gene: TRBV30; d_gene: TRBD2; CDR3nt: TGTGCCTGGAGTGGTACTAGCGGGGAATACAATGAGCAGTTCTTC; CDR3aa: CAWSGTSGEYNEQFF
abundance: once; j_gene: TRBJ2-5; v_gene: TRBV12-3/TRBV12-4; d_gene: TRBD2; CDR3nt: TGTGCCAGCAGACCAGGACTAGCGGAGGGGGGAGAGACCCAGTACTTC; CDR3aa: CASRPGLAEGGETQYF
abundance: -; j_gene: TRBJ2-1; v_gene: TRBV5-1; d_gene: -; CDR3nt: TGCGCCAGCAGCTTGTGGGGGGAGGTTGACTCAAACTACAATGAGCAGTTCTTC; CDR3aa: CASSLWGEVDSNYNEQFF
abundance: -; j_gene: TRBJ2-4; v_gene: TRBV20-1; d_gene: TRBD2; CDR3nt: TGCAGTGCTATGCGAGAGGGACTAGCGGGGAAACTAGCCAAAAACATTCAGTACTTC; CDR3aa: CSAMREGLAGKLAKNIQYF
abundance: -; j_gene: TRBJ2-3; v_gene: TRBV11-2; d_gene: -; CDR3nt: TGTGCCAGCAGCCGAGGCCAGCGGACAGATACGCAGTATTTT; CDR3aa: CASSRGQRTDTQYF
abundance: few; j_gene: TRBJ2-7; v_gene: TRBV5-5; d_gene: -; CDR3nt: TGTGCCAGCAGCTTGTACAGCGGGGAGCAGTACTTC; CDR3aa: CASSLYSGEQYF
abundance: once; j_gene: TRBJ2-3; v_gene: TRBV14; d_gene: TRBD2; CDR3nt: TGTGCCAGCAGCCAAATGGCGGGAGGTTACACAGATACGCAGTATTTT; CDR3aa: CASSQMAGGYTDTQYF
abundance: few; j_gene: TRBJ1-5; v_gene: TRBV7-2; d_gene: -; CDR3nt: TGTGCCAGCAGCTTAGGAGTTAGAGGATTGAATCAGCCCCAGCATTTT; CDR3aa: CASSLGVRGLNQPQHF
abundance: -; j_gene: TRBJ2-5; v_gene: TRBV20-1; d_gene: -; CDR3nt: TGCAGTGCTAGTAAGGGGGTTCGAGAGACCCAGTACTTC; CDR3aa: CSASKGVRETQYF
abundance: few; j_gene: TRBJ1-2; v_gene: TRBV4-1; d_gene: -; CDR3nt: TGCGCCAGCAGCCAAGATCACAGGGTAAGCGGCTACACCTTC; CDR3aa: CASSQDHRVSGYTF
abundance: few; j_gene: TRBJ2-5; v_gene: TRBV19; d_gene: -; CDR3nt: TGTGCCAGTAGAAACAGTAAGGCCTTCCAAGAGACCCAGTACTTC; CDR3aa: CASRNSKAFQETQYF
abundance: once; j_gene: TRBJ2-5; v_gene: TRBV2; d_gene: -; CDR3nt: TGTGCCAGCAGTGGGGTAGCAGACCAAGAGACCCAGTACTTC; CDR3aa: CASSGVADQETQYF
abundance: once; j_gene: TRBJ2-2; v_gene: TRBV20-1; d_gene: -; CDR3nt: TGCAGTGCTAGAGAGGGACGGTGGGAAACCGGGGAGCTGTTTTTT; CDR3aa: CSAREGRWETGELFF
abundance: once; j_gene: TRBJ1-2; v_gene: TRBV30; d_gene: -; CDR3nt: TGTGCCTGGAGGGTACCCGGGGCGGGCTATGGCTACACCTTC; CDR3aa: CAWRVPGAGYGYTF
abundance: -; j_gene: TRBJ1-1; v_gene: TRBV7-6; d_gene: -; CDR3nt: TGTGCCAGCAGCCTAGAGCGGGAAGGAGTCACTGAAGCTTTCTTT; CDR3aa: CASSLEREGVTEAFF
abundance: few; j_gene: TRBJ2-1; v_gene: TRBV3-1; d_gene: TRBD2; CDR3nt: TGTGCCAGCAGCCAAGTAGCGGGGAGCTACAATGAGCAGTTCTTC; CDR3aa: CASSQVAGSYNEQFF
abundance: -; j_gene: TRBJ1-5; v_gene: TRBV5-6; d_gene: TRBD1; CDR3nt: TGTGCCAGCAGCCCCGGGACAGGGTGGCATCAGCCCCAGCATTTT; CDR3aa: CASSPGTGWHQPQHF
abundance: -; j_gene: TRBJ2-1; v_gene: TRBV12-3/TRBV12-4; d_gene: TRBD2; CDR3nt: TGTGCCAGCAGTCCTTCATCAGGACTAGCGGGGATGAATGAGCAGTTCTTC; CDR3aa: CASSPSSGLAGMNEQFF
abundance: -; j_gene: TRBJ2-1; v_gene: TRBV14; d_gene: -; CDR3nt: TGTGCCAGCAGCCAAGGCTCGGGGGTGACCTGGGCAGGGTCATACAATGAGCAGTTCTTC; CDR3aa: CASSQGSGVTWAGSYNEQFF
abundance: few; j_gene: TRBJ2-1; v_gene: TRBV5-1; d_gene: TRBD1; CDR3nt: TGCGCCAGCAGCTTGGGGGACAGGGTCTACAATGAGCAGTTCTTC; CDR3aa: CASSLGDRVYNEQFF
abundance: -; j_gene: TRBJ2-3; v_gene: TRBV20-1; d_gene: TRBD2; CDR3nt: TGCAGTGCTAGAGGAAGGGGTAGCGGGAGGGCCCCCAGCACAGATACGCAGTATTTT; CDR3aa: CSARGRGSGRAPSTDTQYF
abundance: -; j_gene: TRBJ2-7; v_gene: TRBV20-1; d_gene: -; CDR3nt: TGCAGTGCGCCGCGGGCAACTTTGTACGAGCAGTACTTC; CDR3aa: CSAPRATLYEQYF
abundance: few; j_gene: TRBJ1-2; v_gene: TRBV20-1; d_gene: -; CDR3nt: TGCAGCGGTGGGACATCTGCTAACTATGGCTACACCTTC; CDR3aa: CSGGTSANYGYTF
abundance: few; j_gene: TRBJ2-5; v_gene: TRBV5-1; d_gene: -; CDR3nt: TGCGCCAGCAGTTCGACGAACAGGGAAGAGACCCAGTACTTC; CDR3aa: CASSSTNREETQYF
abundance: once; j_gene: TRBJ1-4; v_gene: TRBV15; d_gene: -; CDR3nt: TGTGCCACCAGCGGATTCACAGGGACTAATGAAAAACTGTTTTTT; CDR3aa: CATSGFTGTNEKLFF
abundance: -; j_gene: TRBJ1-2; v_gene: TRBV7-8; d_gene: TRBD1; CDR3nt: TGTGCCAGCAGACAACCGGGACAGAGCAACTATGGCTACATCTTC; CDR3aa: CASRQPGQSNYGYIF
abundance: -; j_gene: TRBJ2-1; v_gene: TRBV14; d_gene: -; CDR3nt: TGTGCCAGCAGCCAAACCGGGACAAGATACAATGAGCAGTTCTTC; CDR3aa: CASSQTGTRYNEQFF
abundance: -; j_gene: TRBJ2-3; v_gene: TRBV30; d_gene: -; CDR3nt: TGTGCCTGGAGTCCTGACTACTATACGCAGTATTTT; CDR3aa: CAWSPDYYTQYF
abundance: once; j_gene: TRBJ2-3; v_gene: TRBV5-1; d_gene: TRBD1; CDR3nt: TGCGCCAGCCACCGACAGGGAACCACAGATACGCAGTATTTT; CDR3aa: CASHRQGTTDTQYF
abundance: -; j_gene: TRBJ1-2; v_gene: TRBV30; d_gene: -; CDR3nt: TGTGCCTGGAGCTCGGGGGGCAGCTATGGCTACACCTTC; CDR3aa: CAWSSGGSYGYTF
abundance: -; j_gene: TRBJ2-5; v_gene: TRBV27; d_gene: TRBD2; CDR3nt: TGTGCCAGCAGTTTCCTAGGAGGTGCTAGCGGGGAGACCCAGTACTTC; CDR3aa: CASSFLGGASGETQYF
abundance: few; j_gene: TRBJ2-7; v_gene: TRBV11-1; d_gene: TRBD1; CDR3nt: TGTGCCAGCAGCCCGTCGTGGGACAGGGGTACGGAGCAGTACTTC; CDR3aa: CASSPSWDRGTEQYF
abundance: -; j_gene: TRBJ2-7; v_gene: TRBV29-1; d_gene: -; CDR3nt: TGCAGCGTATGGACAGAGCTCTCCTACGAGCAGTACTTC; CDR3aa: CSVWTELSYEQYF
abundance: -; j_gene: TRBJ2-1; v_gene: TRBV5-1; d_gene: -; CDR3nt: TGCGCCAGCAGCCCCGAGGGGGGTAATGAGCAGTTCTTC; CDR3aa: CASSPEGGNEQFF